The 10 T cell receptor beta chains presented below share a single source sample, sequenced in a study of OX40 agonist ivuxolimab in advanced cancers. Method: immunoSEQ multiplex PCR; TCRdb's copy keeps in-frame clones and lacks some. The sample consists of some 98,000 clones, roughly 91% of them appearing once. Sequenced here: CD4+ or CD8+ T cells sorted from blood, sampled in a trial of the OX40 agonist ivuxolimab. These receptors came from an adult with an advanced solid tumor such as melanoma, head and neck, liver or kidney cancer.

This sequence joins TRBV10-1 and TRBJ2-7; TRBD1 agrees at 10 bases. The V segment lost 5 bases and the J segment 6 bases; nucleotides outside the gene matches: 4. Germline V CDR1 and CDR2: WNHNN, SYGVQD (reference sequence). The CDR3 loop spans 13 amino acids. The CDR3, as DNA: TGCGCCAGCAGTCTGGGACAGGGGCTCGAGCAGTACTTC. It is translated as CASSLGQGLEQYF.

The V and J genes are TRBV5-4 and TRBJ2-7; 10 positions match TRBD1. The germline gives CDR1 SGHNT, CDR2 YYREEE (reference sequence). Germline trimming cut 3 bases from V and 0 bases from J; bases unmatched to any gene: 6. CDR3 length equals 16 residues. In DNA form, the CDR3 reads TGTGCCAGCAGCTCCATGACAGGGGGCGCCTCCTACGAGCAGTACTTC. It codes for CASSSMTGGASYEQYF.

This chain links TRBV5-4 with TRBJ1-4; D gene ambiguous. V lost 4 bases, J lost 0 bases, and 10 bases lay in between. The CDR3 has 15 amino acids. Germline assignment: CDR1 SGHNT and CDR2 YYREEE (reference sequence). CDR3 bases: TGTGCCAGCAGCCGTGCAGGTACAACTAATGAAAAACTGTTTTTT. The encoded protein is CASSRAGTTNEKLFF.

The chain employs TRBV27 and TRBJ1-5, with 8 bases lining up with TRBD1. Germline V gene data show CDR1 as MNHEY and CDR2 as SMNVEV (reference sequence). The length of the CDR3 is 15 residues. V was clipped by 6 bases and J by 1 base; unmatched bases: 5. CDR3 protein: CASSPDRASNQPQHF. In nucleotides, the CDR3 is TGTGCCAGCAGCCCGGACAGGGCCAGCAATCAGCCCCAGCATTTT.

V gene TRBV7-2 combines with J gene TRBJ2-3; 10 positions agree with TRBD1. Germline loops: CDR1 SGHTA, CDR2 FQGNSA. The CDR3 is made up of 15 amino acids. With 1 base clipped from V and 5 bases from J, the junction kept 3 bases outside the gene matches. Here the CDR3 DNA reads TGTGCCAGCAGCTTAGGGACAGGGGGAGGAGATACGCAGTATTTT. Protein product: CASSLGTGGGDTQYF. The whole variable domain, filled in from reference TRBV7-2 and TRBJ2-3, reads GAGVSQSPSNKVTEKGKDVELRCDPISGHTALYWYRQSLGQGLEFLIYFQGNSAPDKSGLPSDRFSAERTGGSVSTLTIQRTQQEDSAVYLCASSLGTGGGDTQYFGPGTRLTVL.

CDR3 loop: CASSPRDRGGEQYF. The DNA for the CDR3 is TGTGCCAGCAGCCCTCGGGACAGGGGGGGTGAGCAGTACTTC. The chain has TRBV9 and TRBJ2-7; 11 nucleotides align to TRBD1. The CDR3 runs 14 residues. V was clipped by 4 bases and J by 7 bases; unmatched bases: 7. Germline V gene data show CDR1 as SGDLS and CDR2 as YYNGEE.

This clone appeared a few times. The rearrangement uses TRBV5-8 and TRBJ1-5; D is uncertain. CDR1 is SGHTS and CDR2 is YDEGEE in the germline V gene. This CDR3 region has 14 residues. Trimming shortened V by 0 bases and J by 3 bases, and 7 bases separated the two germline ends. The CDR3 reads CASSLAEPNQPQHF. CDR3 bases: TGTGCCAGCAGCTTGGCCGAACCCAATCAGCCCCAGCATTTT.

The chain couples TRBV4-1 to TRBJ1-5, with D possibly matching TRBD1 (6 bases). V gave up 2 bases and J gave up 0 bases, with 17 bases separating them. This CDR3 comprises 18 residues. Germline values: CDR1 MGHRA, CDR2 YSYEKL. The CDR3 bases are TGCGCCAGCAGCCAACGTCTCCTTCAGGGGTTTAGCAATCAGCCCCAGCATTTT. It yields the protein CASSQRLLQGFSNQPQHF.

CDR3 DNA sequence: TGCGCCAGCAGCCAAGATTTTACCCGGAGGGCCGGGGAGCTGTTTTTT. Its translation: CASSQDFTRRAGELFF. The chain employs TRBV4-3 and TRBJ2-2; D might be TRBD2 (6 bases). The CDR3 totals 16 residues. Per the germline V gene, CDR1 is LGHNA and CDR2 is YSLEER. Trimming stripped 0 bases from V and 6 bases from J, with 14 bases between.

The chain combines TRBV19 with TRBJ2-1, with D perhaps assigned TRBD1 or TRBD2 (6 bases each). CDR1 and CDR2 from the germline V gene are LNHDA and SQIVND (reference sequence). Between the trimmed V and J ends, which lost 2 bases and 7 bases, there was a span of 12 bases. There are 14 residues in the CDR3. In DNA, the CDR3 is TGTGCCAGTAGTATATCGGGGGCGCCAAATGAGCAGTTCTTC. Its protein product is CASSISGAPNEQFF.